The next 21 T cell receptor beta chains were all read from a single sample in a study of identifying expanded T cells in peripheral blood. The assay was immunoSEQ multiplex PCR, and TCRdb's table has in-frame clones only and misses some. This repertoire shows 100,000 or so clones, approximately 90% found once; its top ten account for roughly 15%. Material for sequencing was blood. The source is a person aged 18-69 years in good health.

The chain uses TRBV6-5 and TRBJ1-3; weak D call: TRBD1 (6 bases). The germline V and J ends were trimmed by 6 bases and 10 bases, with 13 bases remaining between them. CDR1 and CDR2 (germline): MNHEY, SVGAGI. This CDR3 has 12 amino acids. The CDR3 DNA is TGTGCCAGCAGCACCGGGACAATAACCATATATTTT. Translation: CASSTGTITIYF.

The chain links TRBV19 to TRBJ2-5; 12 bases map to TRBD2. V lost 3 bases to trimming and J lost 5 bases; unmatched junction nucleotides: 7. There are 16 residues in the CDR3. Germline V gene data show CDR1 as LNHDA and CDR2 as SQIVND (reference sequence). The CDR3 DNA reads TGTGCCAGTAGTATGGTTCTAGCGGGGGGGCTGGAGACCCAGTACTTC. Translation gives CASSMVLAGGLETQYF.

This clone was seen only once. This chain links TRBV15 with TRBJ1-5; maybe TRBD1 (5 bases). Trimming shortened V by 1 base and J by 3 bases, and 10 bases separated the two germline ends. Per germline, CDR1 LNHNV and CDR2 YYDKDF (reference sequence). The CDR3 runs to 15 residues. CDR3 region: CATSRGLGDNQPQHF. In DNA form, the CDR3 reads TGTGCCACCAGCAGAGGGTTGGGGGACAATCAGCCCCAGCATTTT.

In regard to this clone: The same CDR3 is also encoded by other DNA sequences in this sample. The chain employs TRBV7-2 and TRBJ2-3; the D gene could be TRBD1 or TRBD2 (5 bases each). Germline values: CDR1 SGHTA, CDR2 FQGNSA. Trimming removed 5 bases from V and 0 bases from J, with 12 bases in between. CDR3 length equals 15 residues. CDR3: CASSLRGSSTDTQYF. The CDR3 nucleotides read TGTGCCAGCAGCCTACGGGGCTCTAGCACAGATACGCAGTATTTT.

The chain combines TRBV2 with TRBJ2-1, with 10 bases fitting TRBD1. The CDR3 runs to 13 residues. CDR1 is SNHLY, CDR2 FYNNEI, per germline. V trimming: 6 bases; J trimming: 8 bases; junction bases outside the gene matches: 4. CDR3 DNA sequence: TGTGCCAGCAGCGGGGACAGGGGCTATGAGCAGTTCTTC. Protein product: CASSGDRGYEQFF.

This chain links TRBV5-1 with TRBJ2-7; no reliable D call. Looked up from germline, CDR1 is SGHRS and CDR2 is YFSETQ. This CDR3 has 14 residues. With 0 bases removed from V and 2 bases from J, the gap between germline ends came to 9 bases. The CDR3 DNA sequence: TGCGCCAGCAGCTTGGTTCTCCAGGCCTACGAGCAGTACTTC. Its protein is CASSLVLQAYEQYF.

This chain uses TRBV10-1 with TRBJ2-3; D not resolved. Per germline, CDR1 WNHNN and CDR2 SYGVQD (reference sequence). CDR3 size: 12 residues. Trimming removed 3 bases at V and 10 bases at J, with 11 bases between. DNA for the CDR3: TGCGCCAGCAGTGACGTCTGGACCGCGCAGTATTTT. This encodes CASSDVWTAQYF.

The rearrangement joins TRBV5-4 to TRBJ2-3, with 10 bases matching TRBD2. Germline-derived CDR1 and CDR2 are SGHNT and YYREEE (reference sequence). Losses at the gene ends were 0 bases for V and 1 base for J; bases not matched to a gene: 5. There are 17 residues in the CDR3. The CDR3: CASSLEASGGRTDTQYF. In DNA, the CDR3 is TGTGCCAGCAGCTTGGAGGCTAGCGGGGGTCGCACAGATACGCAGTATTTT.

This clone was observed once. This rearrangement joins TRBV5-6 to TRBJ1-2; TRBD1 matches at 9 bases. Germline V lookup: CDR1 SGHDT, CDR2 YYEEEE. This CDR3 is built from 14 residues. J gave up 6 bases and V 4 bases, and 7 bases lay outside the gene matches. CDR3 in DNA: TGTGCCAGCAGCCCCGGGACAGGGCTTCATGGCTACACCTTC. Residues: CASSPGTGLHGYTF.

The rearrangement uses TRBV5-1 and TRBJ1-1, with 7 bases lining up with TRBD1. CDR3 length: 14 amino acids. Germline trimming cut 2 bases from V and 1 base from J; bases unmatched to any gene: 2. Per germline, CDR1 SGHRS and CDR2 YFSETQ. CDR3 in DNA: TGCGCCAGCAGCTTAAACAGGGGGAACACTGAAGCTTTCTTT. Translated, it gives CASSLNRGNTEAFF.

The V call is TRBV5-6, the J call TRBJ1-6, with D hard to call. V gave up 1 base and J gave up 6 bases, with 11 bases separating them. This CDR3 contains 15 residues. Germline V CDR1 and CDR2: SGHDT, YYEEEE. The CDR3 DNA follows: TGTGCCAGCAGCTTGTGGGGTTTGGGTAATTCACCCCTCCACTTT. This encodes CASSLWGLGNSPLHF. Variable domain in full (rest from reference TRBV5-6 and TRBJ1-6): DAGVTQSPTHLIKTRGQQVTLRCSPKSGHDTVSWYQQALGQGPQFIFQYYEEEERQRGNFPDRFSGHQFPNYSSELNVNALLLGDSALYLCASSLWGLGNSPLHFGNGTRLTVT.

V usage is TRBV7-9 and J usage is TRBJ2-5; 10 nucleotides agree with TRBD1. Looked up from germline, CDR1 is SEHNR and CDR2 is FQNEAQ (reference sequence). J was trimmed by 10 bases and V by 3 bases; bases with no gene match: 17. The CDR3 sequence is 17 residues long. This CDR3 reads CASSLRPAGTGVADQYF. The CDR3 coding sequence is TGTGCCAGCAGCTTGAGACCAGCCGGGACAGGGGTTGCGGACCAGTACTTC.

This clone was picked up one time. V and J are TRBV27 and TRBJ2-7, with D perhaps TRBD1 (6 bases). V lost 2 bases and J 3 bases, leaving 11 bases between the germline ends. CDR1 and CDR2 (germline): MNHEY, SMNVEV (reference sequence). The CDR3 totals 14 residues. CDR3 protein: CASSLQGQHYEQYF. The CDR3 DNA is TGTGCCAGCAGTTTACAGGGGCAACACTACGAGCAGTACTTC.

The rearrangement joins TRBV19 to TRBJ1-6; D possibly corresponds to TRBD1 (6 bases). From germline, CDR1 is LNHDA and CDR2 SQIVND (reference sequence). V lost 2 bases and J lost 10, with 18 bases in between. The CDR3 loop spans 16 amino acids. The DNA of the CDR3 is TGTGCCAGTAGTATATATTCAGGGGATCTCGCCTCACCCCTCCACTTT. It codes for CASSIYSGDLASPLHF.

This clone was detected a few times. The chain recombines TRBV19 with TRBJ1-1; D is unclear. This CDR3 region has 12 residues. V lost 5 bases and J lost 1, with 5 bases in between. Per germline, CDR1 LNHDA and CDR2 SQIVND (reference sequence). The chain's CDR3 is CASSWGNTEAFF. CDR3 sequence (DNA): TGTGCCAGTAGTTGGGGGAACACTGAAGCTTTCTTT.

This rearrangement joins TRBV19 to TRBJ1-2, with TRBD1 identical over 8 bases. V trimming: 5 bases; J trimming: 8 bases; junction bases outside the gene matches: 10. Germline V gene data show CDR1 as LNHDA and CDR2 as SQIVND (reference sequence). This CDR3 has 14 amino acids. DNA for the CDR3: TGTGCCAGTAGTCAACAGACAGGGGCCGCAGGCTACACCTTC. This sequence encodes CASSQQTGAAGYTF.

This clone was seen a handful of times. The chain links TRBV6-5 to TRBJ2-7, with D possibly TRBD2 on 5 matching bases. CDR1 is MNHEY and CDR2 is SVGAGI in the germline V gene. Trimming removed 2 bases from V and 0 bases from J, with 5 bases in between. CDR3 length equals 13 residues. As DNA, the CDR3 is TGTGCCAGCAGTTACGACTACTCCTACGAGCAGTACTTC. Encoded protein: CASSYDYSYEQYF.

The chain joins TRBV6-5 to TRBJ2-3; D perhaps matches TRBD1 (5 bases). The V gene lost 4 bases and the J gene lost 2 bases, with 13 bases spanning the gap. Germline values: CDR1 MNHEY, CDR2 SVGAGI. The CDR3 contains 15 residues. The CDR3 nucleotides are TGTGCCAGCAGTTCCCAAGGGGTAGACACAGATACGCAGTATTTT. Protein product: CASSSQGVDTDTQYF.

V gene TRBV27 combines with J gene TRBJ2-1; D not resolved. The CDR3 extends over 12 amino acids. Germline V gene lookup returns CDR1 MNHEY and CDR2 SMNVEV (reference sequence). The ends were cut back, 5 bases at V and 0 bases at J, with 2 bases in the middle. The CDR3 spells CASSRSYNEQFF. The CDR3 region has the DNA TGTGCCAGCAGTCGCTCCTACAATGAGCAGTTCTTC.

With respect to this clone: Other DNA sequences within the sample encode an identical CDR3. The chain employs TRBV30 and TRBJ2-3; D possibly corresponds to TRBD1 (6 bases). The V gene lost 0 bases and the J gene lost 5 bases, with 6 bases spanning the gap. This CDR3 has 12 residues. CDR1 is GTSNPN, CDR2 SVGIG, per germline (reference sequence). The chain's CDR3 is CAWSVQGDTQYF. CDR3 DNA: TGTGCCTGGAGTGTACAGGGAGATACGCAGTATTTT.

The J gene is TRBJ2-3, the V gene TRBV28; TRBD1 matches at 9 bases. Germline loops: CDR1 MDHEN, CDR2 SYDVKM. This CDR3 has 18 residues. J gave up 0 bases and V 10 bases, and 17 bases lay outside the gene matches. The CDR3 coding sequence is TGTGCCACCCGGACAGGGGACACGGACCCACCTAGCACAGATACGCAGTATTTT. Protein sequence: CATRTGDTDPPSTDTQYF.